Presented here are 16 T cell receptor beta chains from one specimen sequenced in a study of OX40 agonist ivuxolimab in advanced cancers. Profiled with immunoSEQ multiplex PCR; TCRdb holds only in-frame clones, not every one. The repertoire holds about 79,000 clones, about 90% seen once, with around 10% in the top ten. The sample here was CD4+ or CD8+ T cells sorted from blood, taken in a trial of the OX40 agonist ivuxolimab. The receptors were sampled from an adult with an advanced solid tumor such as melanoma, head and neck, liver or kidney cancer.

The rearrangement uses TRBV29-1 and TRBJ2-7; D possibly corresponds to TRBD2 (5 bases). The germline V and J ends were trimmed by 6 bases and 3 bases, with 15 bases remaining between them. The length of the CDR3 is 13 residues. In germline, CDR1 is SQVTM, CDR2 ANQGSEA. CDR3 DNA sequence: TGCAGCGTCGCGCCCGGGGAAAACTACGAGCAGTACTTC. Its protein product is CSVAPGENYEQYF.

The CDR3: CASSPDRGRDEQYF. For the CDR3, the DNA is TGTGCCAGCAGCCCGGACAGGGGGCGTGACGAGCAGTACTTC. The rearrangement joins TRBV7-8 to TRBJ2-7; 11 nucleotides line up with TRBD1. Germline trimming cut 5 bases from V and 5 bases from J; bases unmatched to any gene: 5. Germline CDR1 SGHVS, CDR2 FQNEAQ. The CDR3 is made up of 14 amino acids.

J is TRBJ1-3 and V is TRBV5-6; 7 nucleotides align to TRBD1. The V gene end was trimmed by 4 bases and the J gene end by 0 bases; junction bases not matched to a gene: 4. This CDR3 has 15 residues. The germline V gene has CDR1 SGHDT and CDR2 YYEEEE. The CDR3 DNA reads TGTGCCAGCAGCCCGGGACAGAACTCTGGAAACACCATATATTTT. It encodes CASSPGQNSGNTIYF.

The chain recombines TRBV13 with TRBJ2-3, with 11 bases aligning to TRBD2. The CDR3 runs 17 residues. The V and J ends lost 5 bases and 0 bases, in that order; junction bases with no gene match: 7. The germline V gene has CDR1 PRHDT and CDR2 FYEKMQ (reference sequence). CDR3 amino acids: CASSLIIAGGSTDTQYF. As DNA, the CDR3 is TGTGCCAGCAGCCTCATCATAGCGGGGGGGAGCACAGATACGCAGTATTTT.

This chain connects TRBV27 to TRBJ2-4; 11 nucleotides match TRBD2. Germline CDR1 and CDR2: MNHEY and SMNVEV (reference sequence). The CDR3 length is 15 residues. The V gene end was trimmed by 5 bases and the J gene end by 6 bases; junction bases not matched to a gene: 6. CDR3 bases: TGTGCCAGCAGTCCGGGGACTAGCGGTGTAAACATTCAGTACTTC. Its translation: CASSPGTSGVNIQYF.

J is TRBJ2-7 and V is TRBV11-2; the match to TRBD1 covers 9 bases. Germline V lookup: CDR1 SGHAT, CDR2 FQNNGV. J lost 1 base, V lost 3 bases, and 13 bases had no gene match. The CDR3 sequence is 18 residues long. The CDR3 reads CASSFLSLGTGISYEQYF. The CDR3 nucleotides read TGTGCCAGCAGCTTTTTAAGTTTAGGGACAGGGATTTCCTACGAGCAGTACTTC. The entire variable domain, with the rest obtained from reference TRBV11-2 and TRBJ2-7, is as follows: EAGVAQSPRYKIIEKRQSVAFWCNPISGHATLYWYQQILGQGPKLLIQFQNNGVVDDSQLPKDRFSAERLKGVDSTLKIQPAKLEDSAVYLCASSFLSLGTGISYEQYFGPGTRLTVT.

The chain has TRBV4-3 and TRBJ2-1; 16 bases align to TRBD2. Germline V lookup: CDR1 LGHNA, CDR2 YSLEER. The V and J ends lost 5 bases and 2 bases, in that order; junction bases with no gene match: 3. The CDR3 has 17 amino acids. The CDR3, as DNA: TGCGCCAGCAGCACGGGACTAGCGGGGGGGGCCTACAATGAGCAGTTCTTC. This encodes CASSTGLAGGAYNEQFF.

The chain recombines TRBV21-1 with TRBJ1-2. TRBV21-1 is given as a pseudogene. The CDR3 is 17 residues long. The CDR3 sequence: CASSTLFDGASIYGYTF. The CDR3 DNA follows: TGTGCCAGCAGCACATTATTTGACGGAGCATCTATCTATGGCTACACCTTC.

The chain employs TRBV13 and TRBJ2-7; 13 bases align to TRBD2. Germline lookup yields CDR1 PRHDT and CDR2 FYEKMQ (reference sequence). This CDR3 is built from 15 residues. The V gene end was trimmed by 5 bases and the J gene end by 2 bases; junction bases not matched to a gene: 3. The CDR3: CASSGTSGDPYEQYF. The CDR3 nucleotides are TGTGCCAGCAGCGGGACTAGCGGGGACCCCTACGAGCAGTACTTC.

The chain has TRBV10-2 and TRBJ1-1; possible D gene TRBD1, 5 bases. Trimming cost V 0 bases and J 4 bases, with 9 bases left between them. CDR3 length: 14 amino acids. Germline assignment: CDR1 WSHSY and CDR2 SAAADI. The CDR3 nucleotides read TGCGCCAGCAGTGAGTCAAGGGGCGCCACTGAAGCTTTCTTT. Its translation: CASSESRGATEAFF.

The V gene is TRBV4-1, the J gene TRBJ2-3; no clear D gene. Between the trimmed V and J ends, which lost 1 base and 0 bases, there was a span of 8 bases. Germline V gives CDR1 MGHRA, CDR2 YSYEKL. The CDR3 consists of 15 residues. Here the CDR3 DNA reads TGCGCCAGCAGCCAAGGCCTGTTTAGCACAGATACGCAGTATTTT. Encoded protein: CASSQGLFSTDTQYF.

The V gene is TRBV9, the J gene TRBJ2-7; 9 bases are a match to TRBD2. Germline CDR1 SGDLS, CDR2 YYNGEE. The junction had 10 bases not matched to a gene; V was cut back by 1 base and J by 5 bases. This CDR3 comprises 16 residues. CDR3 amino acids: CASSVTAGTSLNEQYF. The CDR3 coding sequence is TGTGCCAGCAGCGTAACGGCCGGGACTAGCCTCAACGAGCAGTACTTC.

This chain joins TRBV7-9 and TRBJ1-2; 7 bases align to TRBD1. After removal of 5 bases from V and 5 bases from J, the junction contained 11 bases not matched to a gene. CDR3 size: 15 residues. Germline-derived CDR1 and CDR2 are SEHNR and FQNEAQ (reference sequence). The CDR3 nucleotides read TGTGCCAGCAGCCCGATGACAGGGATATGGTATGGCTACACCTTC. It translates to CASSPMTGIWYGYTF.

V gene TRBV10-3 combines with J gene TRBJ2-3; possible D gene TRBD2, 6 bases. Trimming removed 6 bases from V and 2 bases from J, with 18 bases in between. The CDR3 has 16 residues. The germline gives CDR1 ENHRY, CDR2 SYGVKD. This CDR3 is CAISGGAGDLTDTQYF. As DNA, the CDR3 is TGTGCCATCAGCGGGGGTGCGGGTGACCTCACAGATACGCAGTATTTT.

CDR3 DNA: TGTGCCAGCAGGAGGGGGGGTCCTGGAAACACCATATATTTT. Its protein is CASRRGGPGNTIYF. The chain uses TRBV27 and TRBJ1-3, with D perhaps matching TRBD1 (6 bases). This CDR3 has 14 residues. Germline V gene lookup returns CDR1 MNHEY and CDR2 SMNVEV (reference sequence). V shed 6 bases and J shed 2 bases, with 11 bases lying between them.

The chain recombines TRBV6-5 with TRBJ2-3, with D maybe TRBD2 (5 bases). Trimming pared 4 bases from V and 7 bases from J, leaving 18 bases between. Germline loops: CDR1 MNHEY, CDR2 SVGAGI. This CDR3 is 15 amino acids long. CDR3 in amino acids: CASSSLPADGNTQYF. The CDR3 DNA is TGTGCCAGCAGTTCGTTGCCCGCAGACGGGAATACGCAGTATTTT.